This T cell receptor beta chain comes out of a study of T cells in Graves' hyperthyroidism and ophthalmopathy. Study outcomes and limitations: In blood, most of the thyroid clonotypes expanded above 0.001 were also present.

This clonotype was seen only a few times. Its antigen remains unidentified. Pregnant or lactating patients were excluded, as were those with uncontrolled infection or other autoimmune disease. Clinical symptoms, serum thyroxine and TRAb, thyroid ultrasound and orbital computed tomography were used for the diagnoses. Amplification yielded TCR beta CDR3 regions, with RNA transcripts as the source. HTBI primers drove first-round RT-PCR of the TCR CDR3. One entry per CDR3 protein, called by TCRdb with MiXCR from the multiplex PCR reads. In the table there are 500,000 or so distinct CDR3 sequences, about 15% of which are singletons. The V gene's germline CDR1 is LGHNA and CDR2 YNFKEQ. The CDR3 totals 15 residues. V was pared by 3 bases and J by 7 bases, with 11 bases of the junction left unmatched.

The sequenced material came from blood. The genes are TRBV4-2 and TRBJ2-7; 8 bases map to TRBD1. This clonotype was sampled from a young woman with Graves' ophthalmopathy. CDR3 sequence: CASSHGTGAEVEQYF. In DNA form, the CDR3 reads TGTGCCAGCAGCCACGGGACAGGAGCGGAAGTGGAGCAGTACTTC.